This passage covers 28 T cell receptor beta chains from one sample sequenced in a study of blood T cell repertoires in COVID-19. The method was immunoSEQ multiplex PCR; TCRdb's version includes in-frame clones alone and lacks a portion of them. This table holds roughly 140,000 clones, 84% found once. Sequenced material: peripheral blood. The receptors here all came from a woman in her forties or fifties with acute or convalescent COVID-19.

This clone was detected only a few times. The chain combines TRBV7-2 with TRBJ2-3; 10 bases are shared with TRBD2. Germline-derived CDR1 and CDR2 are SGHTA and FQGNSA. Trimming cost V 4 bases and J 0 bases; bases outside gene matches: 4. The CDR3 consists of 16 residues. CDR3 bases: TGTGCCAGCAGCTACACTAGCGGGGCGAGCACAGATACGCAGTATTTT. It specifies CASSYTSGASTDTQYF.

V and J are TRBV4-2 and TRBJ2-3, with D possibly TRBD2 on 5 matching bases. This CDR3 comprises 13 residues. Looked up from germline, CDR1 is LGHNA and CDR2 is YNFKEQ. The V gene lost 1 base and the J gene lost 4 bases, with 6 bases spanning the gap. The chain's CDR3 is CASSQVLADTQYF. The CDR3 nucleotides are TGTGCCAGCAGCCAAGTACTAGCAGATACGCAGTATTTT.

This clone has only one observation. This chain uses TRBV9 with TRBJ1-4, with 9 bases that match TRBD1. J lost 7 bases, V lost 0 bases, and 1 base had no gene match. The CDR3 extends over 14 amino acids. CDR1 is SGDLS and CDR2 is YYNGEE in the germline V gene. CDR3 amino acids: CASSVGGQGEKLFF. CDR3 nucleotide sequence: TGTGCCAGCAGCGTAGGGGGACAGGGTGAAAAACTGTTTTTT.

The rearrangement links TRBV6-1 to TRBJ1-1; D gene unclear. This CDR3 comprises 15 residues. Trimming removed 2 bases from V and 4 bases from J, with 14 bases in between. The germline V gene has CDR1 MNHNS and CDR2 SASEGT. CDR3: CASSERVGRSTEAFF. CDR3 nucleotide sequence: TGTGCCAGCAGTGAAAGGGTGGGGAGGAGCACTGAAGCTTTCTTT.

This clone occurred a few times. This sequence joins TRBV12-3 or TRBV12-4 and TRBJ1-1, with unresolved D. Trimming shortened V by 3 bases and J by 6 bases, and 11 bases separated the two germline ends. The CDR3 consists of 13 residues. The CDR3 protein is CASSFQTFPEAFF. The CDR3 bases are TGTGCCAGCAGTTTCCAGACATTCCCTGAAGCTTTCTTT.

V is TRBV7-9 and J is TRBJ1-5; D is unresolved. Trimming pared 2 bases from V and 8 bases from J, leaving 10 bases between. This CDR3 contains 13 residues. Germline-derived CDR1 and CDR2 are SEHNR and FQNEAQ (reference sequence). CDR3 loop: CASSLLSSEPQHF. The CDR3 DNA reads TGTGCCAGCAGCTTACTCTCCTCCGAGCCCCAGCATTTT. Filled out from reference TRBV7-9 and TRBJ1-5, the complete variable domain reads DTGVSQNPRHKITKRGQNVTFRCDPISEHNRLYWYRQTLGQGPEFLTYFQNEAQLEKSRLLSDRFSAERPKGSFSTLEIQRTEQGDSAMYLCASSLLSSEPQHFGDGTRLSIL.

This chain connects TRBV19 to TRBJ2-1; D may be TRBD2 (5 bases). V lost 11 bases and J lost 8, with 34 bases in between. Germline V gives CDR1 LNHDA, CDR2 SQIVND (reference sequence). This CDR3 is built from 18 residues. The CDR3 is CASNSKGGERVLSDEQFF. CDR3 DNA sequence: TGTGCCTCAAACAGCAAGGGTGGCGAGAGGGTGCTTAGCGATGAGCAGTTCTTC.

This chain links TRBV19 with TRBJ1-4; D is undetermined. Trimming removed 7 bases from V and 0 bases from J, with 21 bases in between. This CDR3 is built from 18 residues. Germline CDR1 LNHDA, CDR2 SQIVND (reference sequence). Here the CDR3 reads CASTSVRTGDATNEKLFF. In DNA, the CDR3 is TGTGCCAGTACCTCGGTCAGGACCGGGGATGCAACTAATGAAAAACTGTTTTTT.

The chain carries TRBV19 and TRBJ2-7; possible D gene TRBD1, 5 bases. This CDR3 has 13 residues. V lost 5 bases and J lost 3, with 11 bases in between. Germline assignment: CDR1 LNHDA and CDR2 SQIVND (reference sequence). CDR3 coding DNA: TGTGCCAGTAGTCTTAGGGGCAGCTACGAGCAGTACTTC. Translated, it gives CASSLRGSYEQYF. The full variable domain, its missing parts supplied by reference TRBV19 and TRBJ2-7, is DGGITQSPKYLFRKEGQNVTLSCEQNLNHDAMYWYRQDPGQGLRLIYYSQIVNDFQKGDIAEGYSVSREKKESFPLTVTSAQKNPTAFYLCASSLRGSYEQYFGPGTRLTVT.

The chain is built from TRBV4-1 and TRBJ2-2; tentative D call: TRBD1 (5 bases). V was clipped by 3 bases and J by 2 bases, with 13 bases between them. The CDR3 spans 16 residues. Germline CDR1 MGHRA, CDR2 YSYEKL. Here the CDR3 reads CASSQPKGFNTGELFF. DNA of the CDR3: TGCGCCAGCAGCCAGCCCAAGGGGTTTAACACCGGGGAGCTGTTTTTT.

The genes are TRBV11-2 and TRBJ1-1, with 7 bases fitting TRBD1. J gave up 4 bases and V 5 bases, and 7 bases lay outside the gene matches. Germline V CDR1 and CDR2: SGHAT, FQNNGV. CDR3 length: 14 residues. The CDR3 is CASSPTGTVTEAFF. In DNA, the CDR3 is TGTGCCAGCAGCCCGACAGGGACTGTCACTGAAGCTTTCTTT.

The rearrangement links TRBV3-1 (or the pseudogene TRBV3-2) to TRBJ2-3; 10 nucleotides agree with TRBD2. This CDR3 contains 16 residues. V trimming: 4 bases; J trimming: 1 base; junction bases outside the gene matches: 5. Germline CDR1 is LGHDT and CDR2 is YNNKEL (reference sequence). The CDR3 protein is CASSPRAGGGTDTQYF. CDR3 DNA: TGTGCCAGCAGCCCGCGAGCGGGAGGGGGCACAGATACGCAGTATTTT.

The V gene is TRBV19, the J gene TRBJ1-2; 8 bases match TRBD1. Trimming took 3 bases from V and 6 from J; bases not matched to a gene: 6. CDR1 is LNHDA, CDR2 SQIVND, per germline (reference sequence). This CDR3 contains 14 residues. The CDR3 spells CASSIFVTGDGYTF. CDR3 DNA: TGTGCCAGTAGTATTTTTGTGACAGGGGATGGCTACACCTTC. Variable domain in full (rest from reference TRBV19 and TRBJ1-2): DGGITQSPKYLFRKEGQNVTLSCEQNLNHDAMYWYRQDPGQGLRLIYYSQIVNDFQKGDIAEGYSVSREKKESFPLTVTSAQKNPTAFYLCASSIFVTGDGYTFGSGTRLTVV.

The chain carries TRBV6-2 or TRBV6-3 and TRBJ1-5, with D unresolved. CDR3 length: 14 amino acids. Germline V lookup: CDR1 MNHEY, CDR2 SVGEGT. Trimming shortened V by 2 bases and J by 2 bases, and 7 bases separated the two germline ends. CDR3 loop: CASSYITGNQPQHF. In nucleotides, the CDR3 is TGTGCCAGCAGTTACATTACGGGCAATCAGCCCCAGCATTTT.

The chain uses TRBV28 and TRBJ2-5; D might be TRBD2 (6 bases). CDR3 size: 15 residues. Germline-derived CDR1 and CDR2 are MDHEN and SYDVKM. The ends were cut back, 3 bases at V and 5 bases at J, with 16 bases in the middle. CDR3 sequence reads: CASSLSRDRGETQYF. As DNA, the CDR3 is TGTGCCAGCAGTTTGTCGAGAGACCGGGGGGAGACCCAGTACTTC.

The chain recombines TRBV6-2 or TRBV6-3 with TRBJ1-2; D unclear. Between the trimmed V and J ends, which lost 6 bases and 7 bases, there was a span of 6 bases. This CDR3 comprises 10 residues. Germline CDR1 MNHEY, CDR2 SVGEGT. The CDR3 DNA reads TGTGCCAGCAGCCAGCCTGGCTACACCTTC. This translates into CASSQPGYTF.

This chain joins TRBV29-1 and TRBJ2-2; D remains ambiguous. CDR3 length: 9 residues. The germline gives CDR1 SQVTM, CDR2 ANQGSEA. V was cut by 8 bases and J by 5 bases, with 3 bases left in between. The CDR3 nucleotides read TGCAGCCCAACCGGGGAGCTGTTTTTT. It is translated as CSPTGELFF.

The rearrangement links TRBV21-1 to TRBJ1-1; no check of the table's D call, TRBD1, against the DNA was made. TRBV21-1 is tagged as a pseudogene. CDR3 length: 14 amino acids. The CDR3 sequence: CASSKRQGDTEAFF. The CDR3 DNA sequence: TGTGCCAGCAGCAAAAGACAGGGGGACACTGAAGCTTTCTTT.

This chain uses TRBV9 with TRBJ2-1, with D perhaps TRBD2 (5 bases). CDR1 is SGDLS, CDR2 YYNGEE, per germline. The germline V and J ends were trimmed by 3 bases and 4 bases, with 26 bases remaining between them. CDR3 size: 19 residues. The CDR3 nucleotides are TGTGCCAGCAGCGCTTATCACACCGTACTTTCCAGAGGGTACAATGAGCAGTTCTTC. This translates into CASSAYHTVLSRGYNEQFF. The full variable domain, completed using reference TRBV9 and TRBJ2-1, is DSGVTQTPKHLITATGQRVTLRCSPRSGDLSVYWYQQSLDQGLQFLIQYYNGEERAKGNILERFSAQQFPDLHSELNLSSLELGDSALYFCASSAYHTVLSRGYNEQFFGPGTRLTVL.

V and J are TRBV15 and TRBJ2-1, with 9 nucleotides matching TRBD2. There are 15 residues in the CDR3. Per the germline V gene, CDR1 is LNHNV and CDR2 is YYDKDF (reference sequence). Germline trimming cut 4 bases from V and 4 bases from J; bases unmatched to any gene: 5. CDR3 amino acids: CATSNSGSGYNEQFF. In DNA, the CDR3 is TGTGCCACCAGCAATAGCGGGAGTGGTTACAATGAGCAGTTCTTC.

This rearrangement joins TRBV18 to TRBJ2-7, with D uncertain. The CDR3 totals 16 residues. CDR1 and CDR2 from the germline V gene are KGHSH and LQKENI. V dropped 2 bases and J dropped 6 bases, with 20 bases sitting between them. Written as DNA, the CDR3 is TGTGCCAGCTCACCAGGGCCGGCGACCCAAGCAGGCGAGCAGTACTTC. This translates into CASSPGPATQAGEQYF.

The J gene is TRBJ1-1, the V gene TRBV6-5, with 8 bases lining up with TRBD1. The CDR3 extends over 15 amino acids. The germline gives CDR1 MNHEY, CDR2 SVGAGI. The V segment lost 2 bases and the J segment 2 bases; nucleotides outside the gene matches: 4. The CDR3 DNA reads TGTGCCAGCAGTTACGCCACAGGGGGTAACACTGAAGCTTTCTTT. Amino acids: CASSYATGGNTEAFF.

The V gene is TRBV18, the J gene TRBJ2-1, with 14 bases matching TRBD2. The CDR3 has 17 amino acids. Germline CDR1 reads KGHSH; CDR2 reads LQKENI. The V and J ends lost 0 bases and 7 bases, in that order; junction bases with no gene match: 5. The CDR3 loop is CASSPPGLAGGRNEQFF. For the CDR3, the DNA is TGTGCCAGCTCACCACCAGGACTAGCGGGGGGAAGAAATGAGCAGTTCTTC.

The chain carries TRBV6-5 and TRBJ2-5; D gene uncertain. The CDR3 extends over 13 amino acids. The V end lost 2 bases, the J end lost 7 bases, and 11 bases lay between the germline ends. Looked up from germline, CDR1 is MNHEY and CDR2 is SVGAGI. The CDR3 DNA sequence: TGTGCCAGCAGTTACGCGGTGTCCGGGACCCAGTACTTC. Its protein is CASSYAVSGTQYF.

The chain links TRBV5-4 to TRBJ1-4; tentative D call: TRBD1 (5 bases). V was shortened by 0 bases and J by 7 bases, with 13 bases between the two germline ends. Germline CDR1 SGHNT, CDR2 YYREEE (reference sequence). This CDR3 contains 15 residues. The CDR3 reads CASSLGGTTPEKLFF. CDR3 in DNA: TGTGCCAGCAGCTTGGGGGGGACTACCCCTGAAAAACTGTTTTTT. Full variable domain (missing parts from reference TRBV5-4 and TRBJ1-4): ETGVTQSPTHLIKTRGQQVTLRCSSQSGHNTVSWYQQALGQGPQFIFQYYREEENGRGNFPPRFSGLQFPNYSSELNVNALELDDSALYLCASSLGGTTPEKLFFGSGTQLSVL.

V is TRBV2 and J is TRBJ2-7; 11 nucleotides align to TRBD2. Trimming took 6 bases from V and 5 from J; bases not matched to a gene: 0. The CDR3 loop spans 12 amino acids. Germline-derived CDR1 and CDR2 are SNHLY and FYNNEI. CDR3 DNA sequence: TGTGCCAGCAGACTAGCGGGAGACGAGCAGTACTTC. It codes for CASRLAGDEQYF. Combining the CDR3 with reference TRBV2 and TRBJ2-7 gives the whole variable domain EPEVTQTPSHQVTQMGQEVILRCVPISNHLYFYWYRQILGQKVEFLVSFYNNEISEKSEIFDDQFSVERPDGSNFTLKIRSTKLEDSAMYFCASRLAGDEQYFGPGTRLTVT.

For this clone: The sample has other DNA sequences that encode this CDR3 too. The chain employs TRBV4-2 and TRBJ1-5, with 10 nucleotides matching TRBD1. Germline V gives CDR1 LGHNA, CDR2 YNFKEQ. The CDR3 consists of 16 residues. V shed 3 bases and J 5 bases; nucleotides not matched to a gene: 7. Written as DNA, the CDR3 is TGTGCCAGCAGCCAGGTGGACAGGGGGGGCGATCAGCCCCAGCATTTT. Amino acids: CASSQVDRGGDQPQHF.

The CDR3: CASSLIGKRGTSSYQPQHF. DNA for the CDR3: TGTGCCAGCAGCCTAATCGGGAAGCGGGGCACCTCCTCATATCAGCCCCAGCATTTT. The rearrangement links TRBV7-2 to TRBJ1-5, with TRBD1 as a possible D gene (5 bases). Trimming pared 5 bases from V and 5 bases from J, leaving 28 bases between. The CDR3 extends over 19 amino acids. Germline loops: CDR1 SGHTA, CDR2 FQGNSA.